Listed below are T cell receptor beta chains from one sample, sequenced in a study of memory CD4+ T cells and cytomegalovirus serostatus. Generated by immunoSEQ multiplex PCR, the TCRdb table keeps only in-frame clones and is missing some. The sample lists around 63,000 clones; roughly 75% were seen once. The sequencing sample was made of memory CD4+ T cells from blood. The origin of the receptors is an adult in good health and CMV-seronegative. Some clones in this sample may be carry-over from other donors' samples. Each CDR3 is given with its conserved first and last residue. The D gene is left open where the match is weak. Clone size is given for some rows only: seen once, a few or many times, or a class if the clone is expanded.

TRBD1	TRBV30	TRBJ2-7	NA	CACTDRASYEQYF	TGTGCCTGCACGGACAGGGCTTCCTACGAGCAGTACTTC
TRBD1	TRBV2	TRBJ2-7	once	CARTGGRTGAYEQYF	TGTGCCAGGACAGGGGGTAGGACCGGGGCCTACGAGCAGTACTTC
TRBD2	TRBV18	TRBJ2-1	NA	CASSPGRLAYNEQFF	TGTGCCAGCTCACCAGGGAGACTAGCTTACAATGAGCAGTTCTTC
TRBD1	TRBV7-9	TRBJ1-2	once	CASSLGPRGQGYFYGYTF	TGTGCCAGCAGCTTAGGGCCCCGGGGACAGGGGTATTTCTATGGCTACACCTTC
NA	TRBV6-5	TRBJ1-3	NA	CASSRDLGENTIYF	TGTGCCAGCAGCCGGGATCTGGGAGAAAACACCATATATTTT
TRBD2	TRBV28	TRBJ2-3	NA	CASSLFGTSGSTDTQYF	TGTGCCAGCAGTTTATTCGGGACTAGCGGGAGCACAGATACGCAGTATTTT
NA	TRBV28	TRBJ1-2	NA	CASKGLNYGYTF	TGTGCCAGCAAAGGGCTAAACTATGGCTACACCTTC
NA	TRBV30	TRBJ1-1	few	CAWTRGPVNTEAFF	TGTGCCTGGACCCGAGGACCCGTGAACACTGAAGCTTTCTTT
TRBD1	TRBV5-8	TRBJ2-1	NA	CANRGYSYNEQFF	TGTGCCAACAGGGGATACTCCTACAATGAGCAGTTCTTC
NA	TRBV6-6	TRBJ2-3	NA	CASSYRGTSSTDTQYF	TGTGCCAGCAGTTACAGGGGAACGTCTAGCACAGATACGCAGTATTTT
NA	TRBV7-2	TRBJ2-7	NA	CASSSSRVEQYF	TGTGCCAGCAGTTCCTCCAGGGTAGAGCAGTACTTC
NA	TRBV11-2	TRBJ2-1	NA	CASNWGGRNEQFF	TGTGCCAGCAACTGGGGGGGGCGGAATGAGCAGTTCTTC
TRBD1	TRBV5-1	TRBJ2-1	NA	CASSPTPGQDYNEQFF	TGCGCCAGCAGCCCTACACCGGGACAGGACTACAATGAGCAGTTCTTC
NA	TRBV19	TRBJ2-7	few	CASSKGTSSYEQYF	TGTGCCAGTAGTAAGGGGACGAGCTCCTACGAGCAGTACTTC
NA	TRBV5-1	TRBJ1-1	few	CASSWGNGEAFF	TGCGCCAGCAGCTGGGGGAATGGGGAAGCTTTCTTT
TRBD2	TRBV4-3	TRBJ2-6	NA	CASSHAPGGDSGANVLTF	TGCGCCAGCAGCCACGCCCCCGGGGGGGACTCTGGGGCCAACGTCCTGACTTTC
TRBD1	TRBV28	TRBJ2-7	once	CASSFTGTGTYEQYF	TGTGCCAGCAGTTTTACGGGGACAGGGACCTACGAGCAGTACTTC
NA	TRBV7-2	TRBJ2-3	NA	CASIIPDRTDTQYF	TGTGCCAGCATCATCCCGGACCGCACAGATACGCAGTATTTT
TRBD1	TRBV18	TRBJ2-5	NA	CASSYRGWETQYF	TGTGCCAGCTCATACAGGGGTTGGGAGACCCAGTACTTC
NA	TRBV28	TRBJ1-1	NA	CASSRPRVHTEAFF	TGTGCCAGCAGTCGTCCCAGGGTCCACACTGAAGCTTTCTTT
NA	TRBV30	TRBJ1-4	NA	CAWGPREKLFF	TGTGCCTGGGGGCCCAGGGAAAAACTGTTTTTT
NA	TRBV10-3	TRBJ2-1	NA	CAISESWGSYNEQFF	TGTGCCATCAGTGAGTCGTGGGGGTCCTACAATGAGCAGTTCTTC
TRBD2	TRBV5-1	TRBJ2-7	NA	CASSLEVAGVHEQYF	TGCGCCAGCAGCTTGGAGGTAGCGGGCGTTCACGAGCAGTACTTC
TRBD1	TRBV9	TRBJ1-1	NA	CASSVRAGTGLSEAFF	TGTGCCAGCAGCGTGCGAGCCGGGACAGGGCTGAGTGAAGCTTTCTTT
NA	TRBV10-1	TRBJ2-5	NA	CASSAGGSETQYF	TGCGCCAGCAGCGCTGGGGGGTCCGAGACCCAGTACTTC
TRBD1	TRBV7-9	TRBJ1-1	NA	CASSPQGEVAFF	TGTGCCAGCAGCCCCCAGGGGGAGGTAGCTTTCTTT
NA	TRBV7-9	TRBJ1-4	NA	CATGGVFGANEKLFF	TGTGCCACCGGCGGGGTTTTTGGGGCTAATGAAAAACTGTTTTTT
NA	TRBV15	TRBJ1-5	NA	CATSPRRVGNQPQHF	TGTGCCACCAGCCCGCGTCGGGTAGGCAATCAGCCCCAGCATTTT
NA	TRBV5-1	TRBJ2-5	NA	CASSLAPGLDGETQYF	TGCGCCAGCAGCTTGGCCCCCGGGTTGGATGGGGAGACCCAGTACTTC
NA	TRBV27	TRBJ1-6	NA	CASRWGYNSPLHF	TGTGCCAGCAGGTGGGGTTATAATTCACCCCTCCACTTT
TRBD1	TRBV27	TRBJ2-2	NA	CASSLAGQANTGELFF	TGTGCCAGCAGTTTAGCGGGACAGGCTAACACCGGGGAGCTGTTTTTT